Described below is a single TCR beta chain sequence and its context. The sample comes from a study of breast tumors, draining lymph nodes, adjacent tissues. TCRdb redid the calling of the multiplex PCR reads with MiXCR, one entry per CDR3 protein. The data show about 110,000 distinct CDR3 sequences, with more than 25% seen just once and less than 6% held by the top ten. Axillary draining lymph nodes of breast cancer patients supplied the node samples. V dropped 2 bases and J dropped 4; count of bases not matched to a gene: 19. CDR1 and CDR2 from the germline V gene are SGHAT and FQNNGV. There are 19 residues in the CDR3.

This chain links TRBV11-2 with TRBJ1-1; 7 positions match TRBD1. The material sequenced was axillary lymph node tissue. This TCR came from a female donor with breast cancer. Some clones in this sample may be carry-over from other donors' samples. CDR3 sequence: CASSLKWGRGQGFSTEAFF. The CDR3, as DNA: TGTGCCAGCAGCTTAAAATGGGGGAGGGGGCAGGGTTTCAGCACTGAAGCTTTCTTT.